This entry concerns a single TCR beta chain. Its antigen is currently unknown. Every patient was affected by relapse after autologous stem cell transplantation, while exposure to brentuximab vedotin was not uniform. This entry is derived from a study of PD-1 blockade in classical Hodgkin lymphoma. The table came from immunoSEQ multiplex PCR; TCRdb's copy has only in-frame clones and leaves some out. The sample includes under 110,000 clones, roughly 89% of them seen just once. Notes on the study in general: With CD4+ cells, TCR diversity rose significantly by C4D1, but not with CD8+ cells.

V dropped 0 bases and J dropped 8 bases, with 14 bases sitting between them. The CDR3 length is 15 residues. The V gene's germline CDR1 is SGDLS and CDR2 YYNGEE. The sequencing used peripheral blood mononuclear cells (PBMCs), collected before the second cycle of nivolumab. The chain is built from TRBV9 and TRBJ1-4; unclear D gene. This TCR came from a human donor with classical Hodgkin lymphoma. In DNA form, the CDR3 reads TGTGCCAGCAGCGTAGGCTTGTTTGGTGGGGAAAAACTGTTTTTT. Its protein is CASSVGLFGGEKLFF.